The 30 T cell receptor beta chains below come from one sample, sequenced in a study of blood T cell repertoires in COVID-19. Produced via immunoSEQ multiplex PCR; TCRdb's table is partial and in-frame only. The repertoire consists of approximately 160,000 clones, with around three quarters occurring once and the leading ten covering 7% to 10%. Sequenced: peripheral blood. The receptors here all came from a man aged 55 to 70 with acute or convalescent COVID-19.

This clone was observed a few times. The CDR3 DNA follows: TGTGCCATCAGTGGTCAATATGGCTACACCTTC. Protein: CAISGQYGYTF. The rearrangement uses TRBV10-3 and TRBJ1-2; D gene uncertain. V dropped 4 bases and J dropped 5 bases, with 5 bases sitting between them. Germline values: CDR1 ENHRY, CDR2 SYGVKD. The CDR3 is made up of 11 amino acids.

The chain links TRBV2 to TRBJ1-2; 7 bases line up with TRBD1. This CDR3 comprises 14 residues. Germline V gene sequence: CDR1 SNHLY, CDR2 FYNNEI. V lost 4 bases, J lost 2 bases, and 4 bases stayed unmatched. CDR3 bases: TGTGCCAGCAGTGCGGGACAGCTAAACTATGGCTACACCTTC. It encodes CASSAGQLNYGYTF. Looking up the rest from reference TRBV2 and TRBJ1-2 gives the full variable domain: EPEVTQTPSHQVTQMGQEVILRCVPISNHLYFYWYRQILGQKVEFLVSFYNNEISEKSEIFDDQFSVERPDGSNFTLKIRSTKLEDSAMYFCASSAGQLNYGYTFGSGTRLTVV.

The rearrangement joins TRBV2 to TRBJ2-1; TRBD2 is a possible D gene (6 bases). Germline CDR1 is SNHLY and CDR2 is FYNNEI. The V end was cut by 6 bases, the J end by 6 bases, with 27 bases between. The CDR3 loop spans 18 amino acids. The CDR3 here is CASSDSHGFRTTRNEQFF. CDR3 nucleotides: TGTGCCAGCAGCGACAGCCACGGGTTTCGGACTACGCGCAATGAGCAGTTCTTC.

The genes are TRBV20-1 and TRBJ1-3; tentatively, D is TRBD1 (5 bases). CDR1 and CDR2 from the germline V gene are DFQATT and SNEGSKA (reference sequence). Trimming cost V 7 bases and J 4 bases, with 8 bases left between them. The CDR3 contains 11 residues. In DNA form, the CDR3 reads TGCAGTGGGACAACCGGAAACACCATATATTTT. It translates to CSGTTGNTIYF.

This chain joins TRBV12-3 or TRBV12-4 and TRBJ1-6, with TRBD1 identical over 9 bases. V dropped 6 bases and J dropped 8; count of bases not matched to a gene: 2. The length of the CDR3 is 13 residues. The CDR3 protein is CASSRDRDSPLHF. CDR3 DNA: TGTGCCAGCAGCCGGGACAGGGATTCACCCCTCCACTTT.

The rearrangement joins TRBV4-1 to TRBJ2-2; 9 bases agree with TRBD2. The CDR3 is 15 amino acids. J was trimmed by 3 bases and V by 3 bases; bases with no gene match: 2. From germline, CDR1 is MGHRA and CDR2 YSYEKL. The CDR3 is CASSQRGGDTGELFF. CDR3 bases: TGCGCCAGCAGCCAGCGGGGGGGCGACACCGGGGAGCTGTTTTTT.

The chain carries TRBV3-1 (or the pseudogene TRBV3-2) and TRBJ1-4; maybe TRBD1 (6 bases). Per germline, CDR1 LGHDT and CDR2 YNNKEL (reference sequence). Trimming removed 7 bases from V and 3 bases from J, with 9 bases in between. The CDR3 runs 13 residues. CDR3: CASMDSPNEKLFF. The CDR3 DNA reads as TGTGCCAGCATGGACAGTCCTAATGAAAAACTGTTTTTT.

This clone was seen just once. The V and J genes are TRBV6-2 or TRBV6-3 and TRBJ2-1; D might be TRBD1 (5 bases). CDR3 length equals 17 residues. The V end was cut by 1 base, the J end by 0 bases, with 13 bases between. Germline CDR1 MNHEY, CDR2 SVGEGT. This chain's CDR3 is CASSYWGTSSSYNEQFF. DNA of the CDR3: TGTGCCAGCAGTTACTGGGGCACCTCGAGCTCCTACAATGAGCAGTTCTTC.

The chain carries TRBV19 and TRBJ2-3, with 11 positions matching TRBD2. CDR3 length equals 17 residues. In germline, CDR1 is LNHDA, CDR2 SQIVND (reference sequence). V lost 2 bases, J lost 1 base, and 5 bases stayed unmatched. CDR3 DNA sequence: TGTGCCAGTAGTATATCTTGGACTAGCGGGCGCACAGATACGCAGTATTTT. Its protein product is CASSISWTSGRTDTQYF. The variable domain in full, with the rest retrieved from reference TRBV19 and TRBJ2-3, is DGGITQSPKYLFRKEGQNVTLSCEQNLNHDAMYWYRQDPGQGLRLIYYSQIVNDFQKGDIAEGYSVSREKKESFPLTVTSAQKNPTAFYLCASSISWTSGRTDTQYFGPGTRLTVL.

The CDR3 nucleotides read TGTGCCAGCAGGGACAGGGTTATAGAGGGCTACACCTTC. Its protein is CASRDRVIEGYTF. The chain has TRBV6-5 and TRBJ1-2; 8 bases line up with TRBD1. Germline loops: CDR1 MNHEY, CDR2 SVGAGI. V lost 6 bases and J lost 8; bases outside the gene matches: 8. The CDR3 sequence is 13 residues long.

This clone showed up just once. This chain uses TRBV14 with TRBJ1-1, with a possible D match to TRBD1 (5 bases). The CDR3 runs to 15 residues. V shed 4 bases and J shed 3 bases, with 15 bases lying between them. Per germline, CDR1 SGHDN and CDR2 FVKESK. CDR3 sequence reads: CASSPGEVLYTEAFF. The CDR3, as DNA: TGTGCCAGCAGCCCGGGGGAAGTTTTGTACACTGAAGCTTTCTTT.

The rearrangement links TRBV5-8 to TRBJ2-7; D is possibly TRBD1 (6 bases). From germline, CDR1 is SGHTS and CDR2 YDEGEE. This CDR3 has 14 residues. Trimming stripped 3 bases from V and 4 bases from J, with 14 bases between. DNA of the CDR3: TGTGCCAGCAGCTCCAGGGGCAATGGATACGAGCAGTACTTC. This encodes CASSSRGNGYEQYF.

J is TRBJ1-6 and V is TRBV3-1 (or the pseudogene TRBV3-2); 7 nucleotides align to TRBD1. The CDR3 has 15 residues. CDR1 LGHDT and CDR2 YNNKEL come from the germline V gene (reference sequence). The trim removed 4 bases at V and 7 bases at J, leaving 7 bases unmatched. The CDR3 DNA reads TGTGCCAGCAGCCCCGACAGGGCTAGAAATTCACCCCTCCACTTT. Protein: CASSPDRARNSPLHF.

This clone was counted only a few times. The chain uses TRBV7-3 and TRBJ2-7, with 9 bases fitting TRBD1. Germline CDR1 and CDR2: SGHTA and FQGTGA. Germline trimming cut 5 bases from V and 3 bases from J; bases unmatched to any gene: 2. CDR3 size: 13 residues. The CDR3 DNA reads TGTGCCAGCAGCCCGGGACAGGGCTACGAGCAGTACTTC. Amino acids: CASSPGQGYEQYF.

The chain is built from TRBV19 and TRBJ2-7, with D perhaps TRBD2 (6 bases). The CDR3 is made up of 16 amino acids. CDR1 is LNHDA, CDR2 SQIVND, per germline (reference sequence). The V end was cut by 5 bases, the J end by 7 bases, with 24 bases between. The CDR3 reads CASSGQTSFSKGEQYF. DNA for the CDR3: TGTGCCAGTAGTGGACAAACTAGCTTTTCAAAGGGAGAGCAGTACTTC.

The chain carries TRBV2 and TRBJ1-5, with 7 bases aligning to TRBD1. Trimming removed 9 bases from V and 5 bases from J; junction bases left unmatched: 10. The CDR3 consists of 14 residues. Germline V gives CDR1 SNHLY, CDR2 FYNNEI. The CDR3 region has the DNA TGTGCCAGTGGAAGGGGACAGCGATATCAGCCCCAGCATTTT. Translation: CASGRGQRYQPQHF.

V usage is TRBV6-2 or TRBV6-3 and J usage is TRBJ2-3; 8 bases line up with TRBD2. Germline-derived CDR1 and CDR2 are MNHEY and SVGEGT. The CDR3 has 16 residues. V shed 6 bases, J shed 2 bases, and the junction held 10 bases outside the gene matches. The CDR3 region has the DNA TGTGCCAGCAGCAATCCCAGCGGGGGAAACACAGATACGCAGTATTTT. It codes for CASSNPSGGNTDTQYF.

The gene calls are TRBV29-1 and TRBJ2-3, with D perhaps matching TRBD1 (6 bases). This CDR3 has 13 amino acids. V lost 4 bases, J lost 0 bases, and 8 bases lay in between. Germline-derived CDR1 and CDR2 are SQVTM and ANQGSEA. The CDR3 sequence is CSVGQGSTDTQYF. Written as DNA, the CDR3 is TGCAGCGTTGGGCAGGGGAGCACAGATACGCAGTATTTT.

The chain has TRBV28 and TRBJ1-1; 8 bases align to TRBD1. This CDR3 contains 16 residues. Germline V gives CDR1 MDHEN, CDR2 SYDVKM. V trimming: 10 bases; J trimming: 0 bases; junction bases outside the gene matches: 13. Written as DNA, the CDR3 is TGTGCCATCAAAGGGGCCGGACAGGGAATGAACACTGAAGCTTTCTTT. This sequence encodes CAIKGAGQGMNTEAFF.

J is TRBJ1-2 and V is TRBV28, with 8 bases lining up with TRBD1. The CDR3 has 14 residues. Germline V gene data show CDR1 as MDHEN and CDR2 as SYDVKM. The trim removed 1 base at V and 4 bases at J, leaving 2 bases unmatched. CDR3 in DNA: TGTGCCAGCAGTTTATTCAGGGGGCCCTATGGCTACACCTTC. Its translation is CASSLFRGPYGYTF.

The chain joins TRBV30 to TRBJ1-1; the D is unclear. V shed 3 bases and J shed 7 bases, with 12 bases lying between them. The CDR3 is 12 amino acids. The germline V gene encodes CDR1 GTSNPN and CDR2 SVGIG (reference sequence). CDR3 region: CAWRQRFDEAFF. The DNA for the CDR3 is TGTGCCTGGAGACAACGATTCGATGAAGCTTTCTTT.

V and J are TRBV15 and TRBJ2-7; D may be TRBD2 (6 bases). Per the germline V gene, CDR1 is LNHNV and CDR2 is YYDKDF (reference sequence). The CDR3 is made up of 15 amino acids. Trimming left V 1 base short and J 0 bases short, with 10 bases between. In DNA, the CDR3 is TGTGCCACCAGCAGAGTGCCGGGACTCTCCTACGAGCAGTACTTC. Translating gives CATSRVPGLSYEQYF.

V gene TRBV11-2 combines with J gene TRBJ2-2; D remains unclear. With 5 bases removed from V and 0 bases from J, the gap between germline ends came to 10 bases. This CDR3 is 15 amino acids long. CDR1 is SGHAT and CDR2 is FQNNGV in the germline V gene. The CDR3 DNA reads TGTGCCAGCAGCCCTCTTAGAGCGAACACCGGGGAGCTGTTTTTT. This encodes CASSPLRANTGELFF. Full variable domain (missing parts from reference TRBV11-2 and TRBJ2-2): EAGVAQSPRYKIIEKRQSVAFWCNPISGHATLYWYQQILGQGPKLLIQFQNNGVVDDSQLPKDRFSAERLKGVDSTLKIQPAKLEDSAVYLCASSPLRANTGELFFGEGSRLTVL.

In its sample, this clone was seen once. The V call is TRBV6-5, the J call TRBJ1-1, with a possible D match to TRBD1 (5 bases). The germline V gene encodes CDR1 MNHEY and CDR2 SVGAGI. The CDR3 has 15 amino acids. The ends were cut back, 11 bases at V and 3 bases at J, with 22 bases in the middle. As DNA, the CDR3 is TGTGCCGCCGGGGGGTGGGAGGTTAGGGACACTGAAGCTTTCTTT. Amino acids: CAAGGWEVRDTEAFF.

There are a few counts of this clone. J is TRBJ2-1 and V is TRBV24-1; 7 nucleotides line up with TRBD2. J gave up 6 bases and V 9 bases, and 4 bases lay outside the gene matches. CDR1 is KGHDR and CDR2 is SFDVKD in the germline V gene. The CDR3 is 12 amino acids. The CDR3 spells CATERGSNEQFF. The CDR3 DNA follows: TGTGCCACCGAGCGGGGTTCCAATGAGCAGTTCTTC.

About this clone: Other DNA sequences in the same sample also yield this CDR3. J is TRBJ1-5 and V is TRBV30; D might be TRBD1 (5 bases). The CDR3 totals 15 residues. CDR1 GTSNPN and CDR2 SVGIG come from the germline V gene (reference sequence). The V and J ends lost 0 bases and 7 bases respectively, with 16 bases between them. Here the CDR3 reads CAWSVDSRPWQPQHF. CDR3 DNA: TGTGCCTGGAGTGTAGACAGCCGCCCCTGGCAGCCCCAGCATTTT.

This chain connects TRBV6-2 or TRBV6-3 to TRBJ1-6; 8 positions agree with TRBD1. V shed 6 bases, J shed 7 bases, and the junction held 5 bases outside the gene matches. The CDR3 runs to 14 residues. CDR1 and CDR2 (germline): MNHEY, SVGEGT. The CDR3 sequence is CASSPGGANSPLHF. The DNA for the CDR3 is TGTGCCAGCAGCCCAGGGGGCGCGAATTCACCCCTCCACTTT.

As DNA, the CDR3 is TGTGCCAGCAGCTCGGGTCCTAAGGGACAGGGAGGTAATGAGCAGTTCTTC. Protein: CASSSGPKGQGGNEQFF. V gene TRBV5-4 combines with J gene TRBJ2-1; 9 bases line up with TRBD1. The V and J ends lost 3 bases and 7 bases, in that order; junction bases with no gene match: 14. Germline V lookup: CDR1 SGHNT, CDR2 YYREEE (reference sequence). CDR3 length: 17 amino acids.

The CDR3 bases are TGTGCCAGTAGTCTAACCGGACAGGGCCTCCTCAATGGCTACACCTTC. It encodes CASSLTGQGLLNGYTF. This chain joins TRBV19 and TRBJ1-2; TRBD1 aligns across 8 bases. This CDR3 region has 16 residues. Germline V gives CDR1 LNHDA, CDR2 SQIVND (reference sequence). V trimming: 5 bases; J trimming: 6 bases; junction bases outside the gene matches: 14.

The V call is TRBV9, the J call TRBJ1-2; 9 bases align to TRBD1. Germline CDR1 SGDLS, CDR2 YYNGEE. With V trimmed by 4 bases and J by 3 bases, 7 bases remained unmatched. This CDR3 has 15 amino acids. The CDR3 sequence: CASSLRDRVDYGYTF. CDR3 coding DNA: TGTGCCAGCAGCTTACGGGACAGGGTGGACTATGGCTACACCTTC.